The subject of this entry is one TCR beta chain. This sample stems from a study of CXCR4 blockade with PD-1 therapy in pancreatic cancer. The method was immunoSEQ multiplex PCR; TCRdb's version includes in-frame clones alone and lacks a portion of them. The data show over 15,000 clones, 72% seen once. Germline V gene data show CDR1 as LNHDA and CDR2 as SQIVND (reference sequence). There are 14 residues in the CDR3. The junction had 4 bases not matched to a gene; V was cut back by 3 bases and J by 8 bases. This receptor was obtained from a human donor with pancreatic ductal adenocarcinoma. The chain has TRBV19 and TRBJ1-2; 12 bases align to TRBD1. The sequenced material came from tumor tissue. The CDR3 protein is CASSMGDRGRGYTF. CDR3 DNA: TGTGCCAGTAGTATGGGGGACAGGGGGCGAGGCTACACCTTC.